This T cell receptor beta chain was captured by sequencing in a study of long-term antiretroviral therapy in people with HIV. General study findings and limits: Absence of data on ART adherence, viral resistance or therapy changes was noted. Repertoires looked antigen-experienced, with only a slight naive shift after ART.

A v3.0 immunoSEQ assay was performed at survey level. Generated by immunoSEQ multiplex PCR, the TCRdb table keeps only in-frame clones and is missing some. The sample has over 15,000 clones; about 89% are singletons. As for this clone: Its antigen is currently unknown.

Trimming took off 1 base at V and 5 bases at J, with 17 bases between the two ends. Per the germline V gene, CDR1 is MNHNS and CDR2 is SASEGT. The CDR3 sequence is 17 residues long. The source material was unsorted PBMCs, sampled 0.6 years after starting antiretroviral therapy. The chain links TRBV6-1 to TRBJ2-2, with a possible D match to TRBD1 (5 bases). The sequence came from a woman in her 40s with HIV. For the CDR3, the DNA is TGTGCCAGCAGTGAAGTAAGGGGCGTGATACGGACCGGGGAGCTGTTTTTT. It specifies CASSEVRGVIRTGELFF.